Below, 26 T cell receptor beta chains from the same sample are listed, as sequenced in a study of blood T cell repertoires in COVID-19. Clones were sequenced by immunoSEQ multiplex PCR, and TCRdb holds only the in-frame ones, with some missing. Of about 420,000 clones listed, about 90% are singletons. The specimen was peripheral blood. These receptors all stem from a man between 18 and 35 years old with COVID-19, enrolled during active disease.

This clone is a singleton in its sample. J is TRBJ2-1 and V is TRBV6-5; no clear D. Germline-derived CDR1 and CDR2 are MNHEY and SVGAGI. The CDR3 contains 14 residues. The V and J ends lost 5 bases and 9 bases respectively, with 17 bases between them. The CDR3 sequence is CASSPLGQRTEQFF. CDR3 nucleotide sequence: TGTGCCAGCAGTCCACTCGGCCAGCGAACTGAGCAGTTCTTC.

V gene TRBV19 combines with J gene TRBJ1-2, with TRBD1 as a possible D gene (5 bases). The V gene's germline CDR1 is LNHDA and CDR2 SQIVND (reference sequence). V was trimmed by 9 bases and J by 3 bases, leaving 17 bases between them. The CDR3 runs 14 residues. CDR3 residues: CASQWGGVDYGYTF. DNA for the CDR3: TGTGCCAGCCAATGGGGGGGAGTCGACTATGGCTACACCTTC. Combining the CDR3 with reference TRBV19 and TRBJ1-2 gives the whole variable domain DGGITQSPKYLFRKEGQNVTLSCEQNLNHDAMYWYRQDPGQGLRLIYYSQIVNDFQKGDIAEGYSVSREKKESFPLTVTSAQKNPTAFYLCASQWGGVDYGYTFGSGTRLTVV.

The rearrangement joins TRBV12-3 or TRBV12-4 to TRBJ1-1; D is uncertain. Trimming stripped 3 bases from V and 0 bases from J, with 5 bases between. The CDR3 runs to 13 residues. As DNA, the CDR3 is TGTGCCAGCAGTTTTTCAGTGAACACTGAAGCTTTCTTT. Amino acid sequence: CASSFSVNTEAFF.

The gene calls are TRBV6-5 and TRBJ2-5, with TRBD2 identical over 7 bases. With 0 bases clipped from V and 5 bases from J, the junction kept 3 bases outside the gene matches. Germline V gives CDR1 MNHEY, CDR2 SVGAGI. The CDR3 extends over 14 amino acids. In nucleotides, the CDR3 is TGTGCCAGCAGTTACTCAACCGGGAGGGAGACCCAGTACTTC. Residues: CASSYSTGRETQYF.

The genes are TRBV4-1 and TRBJ2-2; weak D call: TRBD1 (5 bases). Germline assignment: CDR1 MGHRA and CDR2 YSYEKL. The CDR3 has 14 residues. V was trimmed by 3 bases and J by 6 bases, leaving 11 bases between them. CDR3 loop: CASSHWGVPGELFF. The DNA of the CDR3 is TGCGCCAGCAGCCACTGGGGCGTCCCCGGGGAGCTGTTTTTT.

This rearrangement joins TRBV4-1 to TRBJ1-5; tentative D call: TRBD1 (6 bases). V was shortened by 3 bases and J by 0 bases, with 9 bases between the two germline ends. Per germline, CDR1 MGHRA and CDR2 YSYEKL. The CDR3 extends over 15 amino acids. CDR3 protein: CASSHPDSSNQPQHF. CDR3 DNA: TGCGCCAGCAGCCACCCGGACAGTAGCAATCAGCCCCAGCATTTT.

This clone appeared once. The rearrangement joins TRBV2 to TRBJ2-3, with 13 bases fitting TRBD2. Germline CDR1 and CDR2: SNHLY and FYNNEI. CDR3 length: 15 residues. The V and J ends lost 11 bases and 4 bases, in that order; junction bases with no gene match: 9. The CDR3 DNA reads TGTGCCGGGGCCGGGACTAGCGGGGACCCAGATACGCAGTATTTT. Its translation: CAGAGTSGDPDTQYF.

This clone came up a few times. V usage is TRBV7-2 and J usage is TRBJ1-1, with TRBD1 as a possible D gene (5 bases). Deletions cut 5 bases from V and 5 bases from J, with 9 bases between. Germline V gene sequence: CDR1 SGHTA, CDR2 FQGNSA. This CDR3 region has 12 residues. The CDR3 protein is CASSTRVTEAFF. The CDR3 DNA reads as TGTGCCAGCAGCACCAGGGTAACTGAAGCTTTCTTT.

The rearrangement uses TRBV12-3 or TRBV12-4 and TRBJ2-1; D is perhaps TRBD1 (5 bases). The CDR3 runs 12 residues. Trimming took off 5 bases at V and 8 bases at J, with 10 bases between the two ends. The CDR3 sequence is CASSKQAYEQFF. The CDR3 region has the DNA TGTGCCAGCAGTAAACAGGCCTATGAGCAGTTCTTC.

The rearrangement uses TRBV29-1 and TRBJ2-1; the match to TRBD2 covers 12 bases. The CDR3 is made up of 13 amino acids. Losses at the gene ends were 8 bases for V and 12 bases for J; bases not matched to a gene: 11. Germline V gene sequence: CDR1 SQVTM, CDR2 ANQGSEA. CDR3 region: CSSAGTSGSRQFF. In DNA form, the CDR3 reads TGCAGCAGCGCCGGGACTAGCGGGTCCCGGCAGTTCTTC.

This clone was observed a handful of times. The chain has TRBV12-3 or TRBV12-4 and TRBJ2-2; no definite D call. Trimming removed 4 bases from V and 8 bases from J, with 11 bases in between. The CDR3 consists of 13 residues. As DNA, the CDR3 is TGTGCCAGCAGTTGGAGAGTAGAAGGGGAGCTGTTTTTT. Encoded protein: CASSWRVEGELFF.

J is TRBJ2-5 and V is TRBV4-1; 11 nucleotides align to TRBD2. CDR1 is MGHRA, CDR2 YSYEKL, per germline. The CDR3 sequence is 15 residues long. The J segment lost 2 bases and the V segment lost 4 bases, leaving 3 bases of the junction unmatched. The CDR3 sequence is CASSLLAGVQETQYF. The CDR3 nucleotides read TGCGCCAGCAGCCTACTAGCGGGGGTGCAAGAGACCCAGTACTTC.

This chain joins TRBV6-5 and TRBJ1-1; D call uncertain. The CDR3 loop spans 14 amino acids. Per the germline V gene, CDR1 is MNHEY and CDR2 is SVGAGI. V was cut by 9 bases and J by 1 base, with 15 bases left in between. The DNA of the CDR3 is TGTGCCAGTCTCAACCCGGGGAGGAACACTGAAGCTTTCTTT. This gives the protein CASLNPGRNTEAFF.

Only one count was recorded for this clone. The chain carries TRBV24-1 and TRBJ2-7; 8 nucleotides agree with TRBD2. J was trimmed by 7 bases and V by 0 bases; bases with no gene match: 10. The CDR3 length is 16 residues. In germline, CDR1 is KGHDR, CDR2 SFDVKD. The CDR3 spells CATSDLMRGRRWEQYF. The CDR3 DNA reads TGTGCCACCAGTGATTTGATGCGCGGGAGGCGCTGGGAGCAGTACTTC.

This chain connects TRBV24-1 to TRBJ2-1; no clear D gene. In germline, CDR1 is KGHDR, CDR2 SFDVKD. V was shortened by 5 bases and J by 1 base, with 8 bases between the two germline ends. This CDR3 contains 14 residues. Here the CDR3 DNA reads TGTGCCACCAGTGCCCCCCCTTCCTACAATGAGCAGTTCTTC. Its protein is CATSAPPSYNEQFF.

The gene calls are TRBV6-2 or TRBV6-3 and TRBJ2-2; TRBD2 aligns across 9 bases. The CDR3 loop spans 19 amino acids. The germline V gene encodes CDR1 MNHEY and CDR2 SVGEGT. The junction had 20 bases not matched to a gene; V was cut back by 5 bases and J by 7 bases. CDR3 amino acids: CASSGWSSGDSSRIGELFF. CDR3 DNA sequence: TGTGCCAGCAGTGGGTGGTCTAGCGGGGATTCCTCGAGGATCGGGGAGCTGTTTTTT.

The chain recombines TRBV30 with TRBJ2-7; D possibly corresponds to TRBD2 (6 bases). The CDR3 length is 13 residues. V was trimmed by 4 bases and J by 3 bases, leaving 13 bases between them. Germline-derived CDR1 and CDR2 are GTSNPN and SVGIG (reference sequence). The CDR3 sequence: CAWTGDFNYEQYF. The CDR3 region has the DNA TGTGCCTGGACGGGGGACTTCAACTACGAGCAGTACTTC. The whole variable domain, filled in from reference TRBV30 and TRBJ2-7, reads SQTIHQWPATLVQPVGSPLSLECTVEGTSNPNLYWYRQAAGRGLQLLFYSVGIGQISSEVPQNLSASRPQDRQFILSSKKLLLSDSGFYLCAWTGDFNYEQYFGPGTRLTVT.

The chain recombines TRBV4-2 with TRBJ1-4; D perhaps matches TRBD1 (5 bases). The CDR3 runs to 14 residues. CDR1 LGHNA and CDR2 YNFKEQ come from the germline V gene. V was cut by 3 bases and J by 8 bases, with 13 bases left in between. The CDR3 here is CASSQGGKDEKLFF. The CDR3 DNA reads TGTGCCAGCAGCCAGGGGGGGAAGGACGAAAAACTGTTTTTT.

The chain is built from TRBV19 and TRBJ1-5; no reliable D call. Germline V lookup: CDR1 LNHDA, CDR2 SQIVND (reference sequence). Trimming removed 4 bases from V and 2 bases from J, with 15 bases in between. This CDR3 has 16 amino acids. CDR3 bases: TGTGCCAGTAGTACAAGACGCAACCGGGGCAATCAGCCCCAGCATTTT. Translated, it gives CASSTRRNRGNQPQHF.

This sequence joins TRBV29-1 and TRBJ1-1; 8 nucleotides agree with TRBD1. This CDR3 region has 12 residues. Germline CDR1 and CDR2: SQVTM and ANQGSEA. J gave up 10 bases and V 1 base, and 5 bases lay outside the gene matches. The CDR3 bases are TGCAGCGTTGAAGTCAGGGGGCGTGGAGCTTTCTTT. Translated, it gives CSVEVRGRGAFF.

V gene TRBV9 combines with J gene TRBJ2-5; 12 bases match TRBD2. With 0 bases clipped from V and 4 bases from J, the junction kept 7 bases outside the gene matches. This CDR3 region has 17 residues. Per the germline V gene, CDR1 is SGDLS and CDR2 is YYNGEE. The chain's CDR3 is CASSVGASGRAVETQYF. CDR3 bases: TGTGCCAGCAGCGTAGGCGCTAGCGGGAGGGCCGTAGAGACCCAGTACTTC.

V and J are TRBV27 and TRBJ1-5; D possibly corresponds to TRBD1 (5 bases). Between the trimmed V and J ends, which lost 8 bases and 0 bases, there was a span of 14 bases. Germline CDR1 is MNHEY and CDR2 is SMNVEV (reference sequence). The CDR3 extends over 15 amino acids. CDR3 amino acids: CASGLGGNSNQPQHF. The CDR3 nucleotides read TGTGCCAGCGGGCTGGGGGGGAATAGCAATCAGCCCCAGCATTTT.

The V and J genes are TRBV10-3 and TRBJ2-1; D call uncertain. V was pared by 8 bases and J by 5 bases, with 13 bases between. This CDR3 has 13 amino acids. The germline gives CDR1 ENHRY, CDR2 SYGVKD. The CDR3 loop is CAIAPRLNNEQFF. In nucleotides, the CDR3 is TGTGCCATCGCCCCGAGGCTCAACAATGAGCAGTTCTTC.

This chain links TRBV3-1 (or the pseudogene TRBV3-2) with TRBJ2-7; D is unclear. V gave up 1 base and J gave up 6 bases, with 13 bases separating them. CDR1 is LGHDT, CDR2 YNNKEL, per germline (reference sequence). This CDR3 comprises 14 residues. The CDR3 nucleotides are TGTGCCAGCAGCCAAGTCCTCCTACCAGGCGAGCAGTACTTC. As protein: CASSQVLLPGEQYF.

The V call is TRBV6-5, the J call TRBJ2-5; 7 nucleotides align to TRBD1. Trimming took 6 bases from V and 5 from J; bases not matched to a gene: 12. Germline V gene data show CDR1 as MNHEY and CDR2 as SVGAGI. The length of the CDR3 is 15 residues. Here the CDR3 reads CASRPTGVGIETQYF. The CDR3, as DNA: TGTGCCAGCAGACCCACAGGGGTGGGGATCGAGACCCAGTACTTC.

V is TRBV30 and J is TRBJ2-3, with TRBD1 as a possible D gene (6 bases). With 2 bases removed from V and 4 bases from J, the gap between germline ends came to 10 bases. Germline lookup yields CDR1 GTSNPN and CDR2 SVGIG (reference sequence). The CDR3 consists of 13 residues. The CDR3 DNA reads as TGTGCCTGGAGTCATGACAGGCCAGATACGCAGTATTTT. This encodes CAWSHDRPDTQYF.